The 24 T cell receptor beta chains below come from one sample, sequenced in a study of graft-versus-host responses after intestinal transplantation. The data were produced by immunoSEQ multiplex PCR, yet TCRdb's version contains in-frame clones alone and is incomplete. This sample has 35,000 to 40,000 clones, with roughly 87% found just once. Once graft tissue had been processed, intraepithelial and lamina propria lymphocytes were released. Sequenced here: ileum tissue, sampled 200 to 210 days after intestinal transplant. These receptor sequences come from a human patient who received an intestinal transplant, so some T cells may come from the graft donor.

This rearrangement joins TRBV18 to TRBJ2-5, with 12 bases matching TRBD2. The germline V gene has CDR1 KGHSH and CDR2 LQKENI. V dropped 2 bases and J dropped 2; count of bases not matched to a gene: 3. This CDR3 spans 16 amino acids. The CDR3, as DNA: TGTGCCAGCTCACCAAGCCTAGCGGGGGGGCAAGAGACCCAGTACTTC. This translates into CASSPSLAGGQETQYF.

The rearrangement uses TRBV7-9 and TRBJ2-7, with D hard to call. Between the trimmed V and J ends, which lost 2 bases and 4 bases, there was a span of 9 bases. CDR1 SEHNR and CDR2 FQNEAQ come from the germline V gene (reference sequence). The CDR3 is 13 residues long. The CDR3 nucleotides read TGTGCCAGCAGCTTACGGGCCGATTACGAGCAGTACTTC. The encoded protein is CASSLRADYEQYF.

CDR3 region: CASSLRDTLRTQYF. The CDR3 nucleotides are TGCGCCAGCAGCCTCAGGGACACCCTCAGGACCCAGTACTTC. The chain combines TRBV4-1 with TRBJ2-5; maybe TRBD1 (6 bases). This CDR3 region has 14 residues. CDR1 is MGHRA and CDR2 is YSYEKL in the germline V gene. Trimming removed 4 bases at V and 7 bases at J, with 16 bases between.

This chain uses TRBV7-9 with TRBJ2-4, with D uncertain. The CDR3 extends over 15 amino acids. Deletions cut 1 base from V and 0 bases from J, with 7 bases between. The germline gives CDR1 SEHNR, CDR2 FQNEAQ (reference sequence). CDR3 residues: CASSLGPLAKNIQYF. The CDR3 DNA sequence: TGTGCCAGCAGCTTAGGCCCTTTAGCCAAAAACATTCAGTACTTC.

J is TRBJ1-4 and V is TRBV19; D is unresolved. Germline-derived CDR1 and CDR2 are LNHDA and SQIVND (reference sequence). The CDR3 extends over 14 amino acids. The germline V and J ends were trimmed by 4 bases and 8 bases, with 14 bases remaining between them. The CDR3 is CASSSWREYEKLFF. The CDR3 DNA sequence: TGTGCCAGTAGTAGTTGGAGGGAGTACGAAAAACTGTTTTTT.

The chain uses TRBV2 and TRBJ1-2; D is uncertain. The germline gives CDR1 SNHLY, CDR2 FYNNEI. The V end lost 7 bases, the J end lost 7 bases, and 19 bases lay between the germline ends. The length of the CDR3 is 14 residues. CDR3 sequence reads: CASIGTAPRRGYTF. Here the CDR3 DNA reads TGTGCCAGCATTGGTACAGCCCCGCGACGTGGCTACACCTTC. The full variable domain, rest sourced from reference TRBV2 and TRBJ1-2, is EPEVTQTPSHQVTQMGQEVILRCVPISNHLYFYWYRQILGQKVEFLVSFYNNEISEKSEIFDDQFSVERPDGSNFTLKIRSTKLEDSAMYFCASIGTAPRRGYTFGSGTRLTVV.

The genes are TRBV7-9 and TRBJ1-2; a possible D gene is TRBD1 (5 bases). Trimming removed 1 base from V and 8 bases from J, with 11 bases in between. The CDR3 has 13 amino acids. Germline CDR1 is SEHNR and CDR2 is FQNEAQ (reference sequence). The CDR3 here is CASSLGGIVGYTF. The CDR3 DNA is TGTGCCAGCAGCTTAGGGGGGATTGTAGGCTACACCTTC.

The CDR3 region is CASSPGGNPNEKLFF. In nucleotides, the CDR3 is TGTGCCAGCAGCCCGGGGGGGAACCCTAATGAAAAACTGTTTTTT. V gene TRBV11-2 combines with J gene TRBJ1-4; weak D call: TRBD1 (5 bases). V gave up 5 bases and J gave up 3 bases, with 13 bases separating them. Germline assignment: CDR1 SGHAT and CDR2 FQNNGV. The CDR3 totals 15 residues.

To note about this clone: Other DNA sequences in the same sample also yield this CDR3. The V call is TRBV11-2, the J call TRBJ2-5, with 8 bases identical to TRBD2. Germline CDR1 reads SGHAT; CDR2 reads FQNNGV. This CDR3 has 14 amino acids. V lost 1 base, J lost 5 bases, and 3 bases stayed unmatched. The CDR3 coding sequence is TGTGCCAGCAGCTTAGGCCTAGCGGGCGAGACCCAGTACTTC. As protein: CASSLGLAGETQYF. Based on the CDR3 plus reference TRBV11-2 and TRBJ2-5, the full variable domain is EAGVAQSPRYKIIEKRQSVAFWCNPISGHATLYWYQQILGQGPKLLIQFQNNGVVDDSQLPKDRFSAERLKGVDSTLKIQPAKLEDSAVYLCASSLGLAGETQYFGPGTRLLVL.

The gene calls are TRBV7-3 and TRBJ2-7; TRBD2 matches at 9 bases. Trimming removed 3 bases from V and 5 bases from J; junction bases left unmatched: 20. Germline values: CDR1 SGHTA, CDR2 FQGTGA. The CDR3 sequence is 19 residues long. CDR3 in amino acids: CASSFLLAPSGKGANEQYF. DNA for the CDR3: TGTGCCAGCAGCTTCCTGCTGGCTCCTAGCGGGAAAGGTGCCAACGAGCAGTACTTC.

CDR3 in DNA: TGTGCCAGCAGCTTAGCGGCTAGGCCGGGCGAGCAGTACTTC. Translated: CASSLAARPGEQYF. The chain links TRBV7-8 to TRBJ2-7; D not certain. V was shortened by 0 bases and J by 6 bases, with 12 bases between the two germline ends. The CDR3 is 14 amino acids. The V gene's germline CDR1 is SGHVS and CDR2 FQNEAQ.

This clone came up once. The chain has TRBV28 and TRBJ1-2; D is perhaps TRBD1 (5 bases). Trimming removed 5 bases from V and 4 bases from J, with 14 bases in between. The germline V gene has CDR1 MDHEN and CDR2 SYDVKM. This CDR3 has 14 amino acids. CDR3 nucleotides: TGTGCCAGCAGTAGTTCAGGGAAGGTCTATGGCTACACCTTC. Its translation: CASSSSGKVYGYTF.

CDR3 nucleotides: TGTGCCAGTAAGGGAGGGGCCTCCTACAATGAGCAGTTCTTC. The encoded protein is CASKGGASYNEQFF. The chain joins TRBV19 to TRBJ2-1; 7 nucleotides line up with TRBD2. J gave up 0 bases and V 7 bases, and 3 bases lay outside the gene matches. Germline lookup yields CDR1 LNHDA and CDR2 SQIVND (reference sequence). The CDR3 totals 14 residues.

The rearrangement joins TRBV4-1 to TRBJ1-1, with D uncertain. The germline V gene has CDR1 MGHRA and CDR2 YSYEKL. The CDR3 is made up of 13 amino acids. V lost 6 bases and J 3 bases, leaving 11 bases between the germline ends. For the CDR3, the DNA is TGCGCCAGCAGGTGGGCGGCGGACACTGAAGCTTTCTTT. As protein: CASRWAADTEAFF.

The chain has TRBV7-9 and TRBJ2-1, with 8 bases identical to TRBD2. V lost 5 bases, J lost 5 bases, and 8 bases stayed unmatched. CDR1 SEHNR and CDR2 FQNEAQ come from the germline V gene (reference sequence). This CDR3 contains 15 residues. CDR3 sequence (DNA): TGTGCCAGCAGCCGTCAGGGACTAGGGAACAATGAGCAGTTCTTC. Its translation: CASSRQGLGNNEQFF.

This clone showed up just a few times. The CDR3 DNA sequence: TGTGCCTACGCAAGGGGCACTGAAGCTTTCTTT. This sequence encodes CAYARGTEAFF. The chain employs TRBV30 and TRBJ1-1; D possibly corresponds to TRBD1 (5 bases). The CDR3 runs to 11 residues. Per germline, CDR1 GTSNPN and CDR2 SVGIG (reference sequence). V was trimmed by 7 bases and J by 4 bases, leaving 10 bases between them.

This chain joins TRBV5-6 and TRBJ1-1; D is unresolved. Germline V gives CDR1 SGHDT, CDR2 YYEEEE. This CDR3 is 11 amino acids long. Trimming cost V 2 bases and J 7 bases, with 6 bases left between them. The CDR3 reads CASSFSNEAFF. CDR3 DNA sequence: TGTGCCAGCAGCTTCAGTAATGAAGCTTTCTTT.

The chain joins TRBV27 to TRBJ2-7; the D gene is possibly TRBD1 (5 bases). CDR1 MNHEY and CDR2 SMNVEV come from the germline V gene (reference sequence). Deletions cut 6 bases from V and 1 base from J, with 13 bases between. CDR3 size: 14 residues. CDR3: CASRDQGISYEQYF. In nucleotides, the CDR3 is TGTGCCAGCAGAGATCAGGGAATTTCCTACGAGCAGTACTTC.

V and J are TRBV7-6 and TRBJ2-7, with D possibly being TRBD1 (5 bases). V gave up 5 bases and J gave up 0 bases, with 14 bases separating them. Germline V gene lookup returns CDR1 SGHVS and CDR2 FNYEAQ. The CDR3 length is 15 residues. The CDR3 bases are TGTGCCAGCAGCCCAACAGGAAGGAGCTCCTACGAGCAGTACTTC. Protein product: CASSPTGRSSYEQYF.

The chain carries TRBV29-1 and TRBJ2-3, with 10 bases identical to TRBD1. Germline V gene sequence: CDR1 SQVTM, CDR2 ANQGSEA. The CDR3 sequence is 15 residues long. Trimming removed 4 bases from V and 3 bases from J; junction bases left unmatched: 7. CDR3 sequence: CSVGPWGQGTDTQYF. The CDR3 DNA is TGCAGCGTTGGCCCTTGGGGACAGGGGACAGATACGCAGTATTTT.

The chain links TRBV2 to TRBJ2-3; no clear D gene. V lost 2 bases, J lost 1 base, and 1 base lay in between. Germline CDR1 reads SNHLY; CDR2 reads FYNNEI. The CDR3 consists of 12 residues. The CDR3 DNA follows: TGTGCCAGCAGTGAACGCACAGATACGCAGTATTTT. Translation gives CASSERTDTQYF.

The genes are TRBV28 and TRBJ2-1; 12 bases are a match to TRBD2. The germline CDR1 and CDR2 sequences are MDHEN and SYDVKM. V gave up 5 bases and J gave up 0 bases; unmatched junction bases: 14. This CDR3 is built from 20 residues. The CDR3 region has the DNA TGTGCCAGCAGTCCCCGACTAGCGGGAGCGATAAAGGGCTCCTACAATGAGCAGTTCTTC. Protein: CASSPRLAGAIKGSYNEQFF.

This rearrangement joins TRBV5-4 to TRBJ2-1, with TRBD2 as a possible D gene (6 bases). CDR1 is SGHNT and CDR2 is YYREEE in the germline V gene (reference sequence). This CDR3 contains 13 residues. V lost 2 bases and J lost 8, with 11 bases in between. The CDR3: CASSFRTMDEQFF. The CDR3, as DNA: TGTGCCAGCAGCTTTCGGACTATGGATGAGCAGTTCTTC.

The gene calls are TRBV5-1 and TRBJ2-7, with TRBD1 as a possible D gene (5 bases). CDR1 SGHRS and CDR2 YFSETQ come from the germline V gene. The CDR3 has 14 residues. Trimming removed 1 base from V and 1 base from J, with 9 bases in between. The CDR3 DNA reads TGCGCCAGCAGCTTGCCGGACAAGTCCTACGAGCAGTACTTC. Amino acid sequence: CASSLPDKSYEQYF.